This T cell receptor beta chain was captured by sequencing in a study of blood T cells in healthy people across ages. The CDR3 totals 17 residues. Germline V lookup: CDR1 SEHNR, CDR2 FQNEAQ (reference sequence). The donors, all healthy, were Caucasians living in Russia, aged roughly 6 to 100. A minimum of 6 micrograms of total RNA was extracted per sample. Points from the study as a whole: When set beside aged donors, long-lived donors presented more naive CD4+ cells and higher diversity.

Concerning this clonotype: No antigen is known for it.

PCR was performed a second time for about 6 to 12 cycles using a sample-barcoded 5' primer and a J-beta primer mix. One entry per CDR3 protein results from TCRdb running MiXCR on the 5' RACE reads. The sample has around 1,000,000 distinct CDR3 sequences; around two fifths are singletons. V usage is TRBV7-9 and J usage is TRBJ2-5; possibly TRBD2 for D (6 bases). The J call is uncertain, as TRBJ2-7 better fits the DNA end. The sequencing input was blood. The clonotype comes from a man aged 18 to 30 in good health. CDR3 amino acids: CASSLSLGNGGQGEQYF. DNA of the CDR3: TGTGCCAGCAGCTTATCTCTAGGGAACGGGGGTCAGGGCGAGCAGTACTTC.